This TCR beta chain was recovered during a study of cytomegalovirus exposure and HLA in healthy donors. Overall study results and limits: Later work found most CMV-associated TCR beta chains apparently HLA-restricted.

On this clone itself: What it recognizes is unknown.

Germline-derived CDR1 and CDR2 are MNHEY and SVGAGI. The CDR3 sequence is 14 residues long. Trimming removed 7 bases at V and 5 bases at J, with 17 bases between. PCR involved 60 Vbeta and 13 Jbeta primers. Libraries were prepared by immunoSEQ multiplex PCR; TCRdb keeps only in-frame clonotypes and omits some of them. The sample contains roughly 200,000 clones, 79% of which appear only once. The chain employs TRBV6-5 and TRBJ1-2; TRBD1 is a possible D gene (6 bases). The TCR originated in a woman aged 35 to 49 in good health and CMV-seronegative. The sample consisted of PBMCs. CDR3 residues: CASIQQGLFYGYTF. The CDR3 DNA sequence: TGTGCCAGCATTCAACAGGGTTTGTTTTATGGCTACACCTTC.